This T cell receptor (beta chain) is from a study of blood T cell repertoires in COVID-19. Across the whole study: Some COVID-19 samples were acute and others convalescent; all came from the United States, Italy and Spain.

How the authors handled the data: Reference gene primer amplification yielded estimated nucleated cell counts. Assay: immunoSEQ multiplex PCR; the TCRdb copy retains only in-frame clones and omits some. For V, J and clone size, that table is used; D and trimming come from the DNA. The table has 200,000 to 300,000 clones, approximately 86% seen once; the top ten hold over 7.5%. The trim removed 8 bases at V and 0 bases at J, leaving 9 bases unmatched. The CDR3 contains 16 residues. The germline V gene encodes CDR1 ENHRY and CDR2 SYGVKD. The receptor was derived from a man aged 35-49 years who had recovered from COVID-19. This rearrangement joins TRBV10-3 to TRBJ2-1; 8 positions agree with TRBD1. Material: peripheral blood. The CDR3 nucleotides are TGTGCCATCTGGAACCGAACAGGGGGCTCCTACAATGAGCAGTTCTTC. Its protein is CAIWNRTGGSYNEQFF.